This paragraph reports one T cell receptor beta chain. This entry comes from a study of regulatory T cells in long-lasting Graves disease. Noted time point: newly diagnosed GD, antithyroid drugs for less than 3 months. Researchers made the TCR library from RNA that was extracted from PBMCs. This CDR3 is 14 amino acids long. From germline, CDR1 is MNHNS and CDR2 SASEGT. Deletions cut 6 bases from V and 6 bases from J, with 17 bases between. Construction of the TCR beta libraries employed iRepertoire HTBI primers in conjunction with Arm-PCR of CDR3 regions. Using its own MiXCR run on the multiplex PCR reads, TCRdb lists one record per CDR3 protein. The sample records about 560,000 distinct CDR3 sequences, about 16% being singletons. This sample was shared with a second study, whose subject was T cells in Graves' hyperthyroidism and ophthalmopathy.

The chain uses TRBV6-1 and TRBJ1-2; the D gene is possibly TRBD1 (5 bases). This receptor was obtained from a man aged 18 to 35 with Graves disease. The sequencing here drew on peripheral blood mononuclear cells (PBMCs), taken at new diagnosis, from a patient treated with antithyroid drugs. The CDR3 DNA reads TGTGCCAGCAGACCCACGACAGAGAACGATGGCTACACCTTC. Its protein is CASRPTTENDGYTF.